Shown below are 18 T cell receptor beta chains from a single sample sequenced in a study of cytomegalovirus exposure and HLA in healthy donors. In the PCR, 60 Vbeta and 13 Jbeta primers were used. Produced via immunoSEQ multiplex PCR; TCRdb's table is partial and in-frame only. The data contain around 150,000 clones, 79% of them singletons. Material for sequencing was PBMCs. Receptors originate from a man in his forties or fifties in good health and CMV-seropositive.

This chain links TRBV27 with TRBJ2-7, with a possible D match to TRBD1 (5 bases). Trimming stripped 3 bases from V and 4 bases from J, with 10 bases between. The germline gives CDR1 MNHEY, CDR2 SMNVEV (reference sequence). The CDR3 contains 13 residues. The CDR3 nucleotides read TGTGCCAGCAGTTTTACAGGAGTTTACGAGCAGTACTTC. This translates into CASSFTGVYEQYF.

This clone was counted a single time. The junction shows a germline mismatch at one end, possibly a read error. The rearrangement joins TRBV5-6 to TRBJ2-1; the D gene is possibly TRBD1 (6 bases). The V gene's germline CDR1 is SGHDT and CDR2 YYEEEE. This CDR3 contains 16 residues. The CDR3 nucleotides are TGTGCCAGCAGCTCAGGCGCCCACAGGGCCTACAATGAGCAGCTCTTC. Protein: CASSSGAHRAYNEQLF.

The chain links TRBV5-1 to TRBJ2-3; no firm D call. The ends were cut back, 4 bases at V and 0 bases at J, with 9 bases in the middle. Germline-derived CDR1 and CDR2 are SGHRS and YFSETQ. The CDR3 extends over 14 amino acids. CDR3 DNA: TGCGCCAGCAGCGTAGACACTAGCACAGATACGCAGTATTTT. This encodes CASSVDTSTDTQYF. Complete variable domain (other parts from reference TRBV5-1 and TRBJ2-3): KAGVTQTPRYLIKTRGQQVTLSCSPISGHRSVSWYQQTPGQGLQFLFEYFSETQRNKGNFPGRFSGRQFSNSRSEMNVSTLELGDSALYLCASSVDTSTDTQYFGPGTRLTVL.

The rearrangement joins TRBV1 to TRBJ2-7; TRBD1 is the table's D call and was not checked against the DNA. TRBV1 is designated a pseudogene. The CDR3 contains 15 residues. The CDR3 DNA reads as TGCACCAGCAGACTCCTGGGGGCTTTCTCCTACGAGCAGTACTTC. It translates to CTSRLLGAFSYEQYF.

The J gene is TRBJ2-1, the V gene TRBV5-4; maybe TRBD2 (6 bases). This CDR3 has 14 amino acids. The V gene lost 1 base and the J gene lost 5 bases, with 10 bases spanning the gap. From germline, CDR1 is SGHNT and CDR2 YYREEE (reference sequence). The CDR3 DNA is TGTGCCAGCAGCTTGCGGGGACTCGACAATGAGCAGTTCTTC. Translated, it gives CASSLRGLDNEQFF. Supplemented by reference TRBV5-4 and TRBJ2-1, the full variable domain reads ETGVTQSPTHLIKTRGQQVTLRCSSQSGHNTVSWYQQALGQGPQFIFQYYREEENGRGNFPPRFSGLQFPNYSSELNVNALELDDSALYLCASSLRGLDNEQFFGPGTRLTVL.

The chain has TRBV5-8 and TRBJ2-7, with 8 bases matching TRBD2. The V gene end was trimmed by 1 base and the J gene end by 5 bases; junction bases not matched to a gene: 5. There are 14 residues in the CDR3. The germline gives CDR1 SGHTS, CDR2 YDEGEE. CDR3: CASSLYSGSDEQYF. DNA of the CDR3: TGTGCCAGCAGCTTGTACAGCGGGAGTGACGAGCAGTACTTC.

As DNA, the CDR3 is TGCGCCAGCAGCTTGGTAGCACGGCTCACAGATACGCAGTATTTT. Amino acid sequence: CASSLVARLTDTQYF. The genes are TRBV5-1 and TRBJ2-3; D gene ambiguous. The V end was cut by 0 bases, the J end by 2 bases, with 10 bases between. The CDR3 has 15 amino acids. Germline CDR1 SGHRS, CDR2 YFSETQ.

The genes are TRBV6-5 and TRBJ1-1, with D uncertain. V was pared by 4 bases and J by 4 bases, with 10 bases between. Germline values: CDR1 MNHEY, CDR2 SVGAGI. CDR3 length: 13 residues. CDR3 bases: TGTGCCAGCAGTTGGGAGTTGAGCACTGAAGCTTTCTTT. It codes for CASSWELSTEAFF.

The chain uses TRBV5-1 and TRBJ2-5; D is possibly TRBD1 (6 bases). Germline assignment: CDR1 SGHRS and CDR2 YFSETQ. V lost 7 bases and J lost 5, with 18 bases in between. CDR3 size: 14 residues. The CDR3 nucleotides read TGCGCCAGCGGACTTCAGGGACAACTGGAGACCCAGTACTTC. Translating gives CASGLQGQLETQYF.

This clone appeared once. V gene TRBV10-3 combines with J gene TRBJ2-7; 7 nucleotides agree with TRBD2. CDR1 and CDR2 (germline): ENHRY, SYGVKD. The junction had 2 bases not matched to a gene; V was cut back by 0 bases and J by 6 bases. The CDR3 consists of 13 residues. The CDR3 spells CAISESSSGEQYF. CDR3 bases: TGTGCCATCAGTGAGTCGTCTAGCGGCGAGCAGTACTTC.

The sample holds a few counts of this clone. The rearrangement uses TRBV9 and TRBJ2-2; 8 bases are shared with TRBD2. The V gene end was trimmed by 0 bases and the J gene end by 4 bases; junction bases not matched to a gene: 8. CDR1 and CDR2 from the germline V gene are SGDLS and YYNGEE. CDR3 size: 17 residues. CDR3 in amino acids: CASSVGSAGVGTGELFF. CDR3 coding DNA: TGTGCCAGCAGCGTAGGCTCAGCGGGAGTTGGCACCGGGGAGCTGTTTTTT.

The chain uses TRBV7-9 and TRBJ2-5, with TRBD2 identical over 8 bases. V shed 0 bases and J 5 bases; nucleotides not matched to a gene: 5. Germline CDR1 is SEHNR and CDR2 is FQNEAQ (reference sequence). CDR3 length equals 15 residues. The CDR3 bases are TGTGCCAGCAGCTTAGCTCGGGAGGGTTTTGAGACCCAGTACTTC. Translating gives CASSLAREGFETQYF.

The chain links TRBV19 to TRBJ2-1; TRBD1 aligns across 7 bases. Germline CDR1 and CDR2: LNHDA and SQIVND (reference sequence). V lost 3 bases, J lost 12 bases, and 8 bases stayed unmatched. The CDR3 length is 13 residues. The CDR3 loop is CASSILGQVGQFF. CDR3 nucleotides: TGTGCCAGTAGTATCCTCGGACAGGTCGGGCAGTTCTTC.

The V call is TRBV5-1, the J call TRBJ1-5, with a possible D match to TRBD1 (5 bases). Deletions cut 0 bases from V and 4 bases from J, with 11 bases between. The CDR3 has 15 residues. CDR1 is SGHRS and CDR2 is YFSETQ in the germline V gene. The CDR3 bases are TGCGCCAGCAGCTTGGTGGCGGGGGGGAATCAGCCCCAGCATTTT. As protein: CASSLVAGGNQPQHF.

The J gene is TRBJ2-5, the V gene TRBV18, with 7 bases aligning to TRBD1. The junction had 10 bases not matched to a gene; V was cut back by 3 bases and J by 0 bases. CDR3 length: 17 amino acids. Germline V CDR1 and CDR2: KGHSH, LQKENI. CDR3 region: CASSPWGTETYQETQYF. CDR3 sequence (DNA): TGTGCCAGCTCACCTTGGGGGACAGAGACGTACCAAGAGACCCAGTACTTC.

The chain carries TRBV5-6 and TRBJ1-1; no clear D. The V gene's germline CDR1 is SGHDT and CDR2 YYEEEE. V lost 0 bases and J lost 2, with 14 bases in between. The CDR3 spans 16 residues. CDR3 protein: CASSLVSPALNTEAFF. The CDR3 bases are TGTGCCAGCAGCTTGGTGTCCCCAGCGCTTAACACTGAAGCTTTCTTT.

This clone has just one count. V is TRBV2 and J is TRBJ2-1; D not resolved. The CDR3 totals 12 residues. Trimming shortened V by 10 bases and J by 7 bases, and 14 bases separated the two germline ends. Germline V gene lookup returns CDR1 SNHLY and CDR2 FYNNEI. The CDR3 sequence is CATREAGNEQFF. In DNA form, the CDR3 reads TGTGCCACCCGAGAGGCCGGTAATGAGCAGTTCTTC.

This rearrangement joins TRBV19 to TRBJ1-5; TRBD1 might be the D (5 bases). V was clipped by 0 bases and J by 3 bases, with 9 bases between them. Germline V gene sequence: CDR1 LNHDA, CDR2 SQIVND (reference sequence). This CDR3 has 15 amino acids. The CDR3 reads CASSIETALNQPQHF. CDR3 coding DNA: TGTGCCAGTAGTATAGAGACAGCTCTCAATCAGCCCCAGCATTTT.